The rows below give T cell receptor beta chains drawn from one sample of a study of CD8 T cells in ankylosing spondylitis. TCRdb itself ran the 5' RACE reads through MiXCR, one entry per CDR3 protein. The sample carries roughly 670,000 distinct CDR3 sequences, around 19% recorded once. The sample taken for sequencing was blood, either unsorted or a sorted T cell fraction (not recorded which). These receptors originate from a male donor with ankylosing spondylitis. The CDR3 runs from the conserved cysteine through the conserved F or W. A D gene is named only where the DNA matches it firmly. Part of the rows lack a size; the others show once, few, many or a class for expanded clones.

V,D,J,size,CDR3,DNA
TRBV29-1,TRBD2,TRBJ2-2,NA,CSVRLAGGTTGELFF,TGCAGCGTACGACTAGCGGGAGGCACCACCGGGGAGCTGTTTTTT
TRBV25-1,NA,TRBJ2-7,few,CASWWGYEQYF,TGTGCCAGCTGGTGGGGTTACGAGCAGTACTTC
TRBV12-5,NA,TRBJ2-1,NA,CASGLSGVANEQFF,TGTGCTAGTGGTTTGTCCGGGGTGGCGAATGAGCAGTTCTTC
TRBV24-1,NA,TRBJ1-1,NA,CATSDKTGPHTEAFF,TGTGCCACCAGTGATAAGACAGGCCCTCACACTGAAGCTTTCTTT
TRBV4-3,TRBD2,TRBJ2-2,many,CASSQRASGNNRELFF,TGCGCCAGCAGCCAGCGGGCTAGCGGGAATAACAGGGAGCTGTTTTTT
TRBV7-6,TRBD2,TRBJ2-2,NA,CASSPSGGTNTGELFF,TGTGCCAGCAGCCCCAGCGGGGGAACGAACACCGGGGAGCTGTTTTTT
TRBV20-1,NA,TRBJ2-7,few,CSATPLFNNGYEQYF,TGCAGTGCTACCCCCTTATTCAATAACGGGTACGAGCAGTACTTC
TRBV10-3,NA,TRBJ1-1,few,CAISEWGKDTEAFF,TGTGCCATCAGTGAGTGGGGCAAGGACACTGAAGCTTTCTTT
TRBV29-1,TRBD1,TRBJ2-2,many,CSVETGTGNTGELFF,TGCAGCGTTGAAACCGGGACAGGGAACACCGGGGAGCTGTTTTTT
TRBV4-3,NA,TRBJ2-7,few,CASSQDRGLAGSSYEQYF,TGCGCCAGCAGCCAAGACAGGGGGCTAGCGGGAAGCTCCTACGAGCAGTACTTC
TRBV7-3,TRBD2,TRBJ2-1,few,CASSLSPTTSGIYNEQFF,TGTGCCAGCAGCTTAAGCCCTACAACTAGCGGAATATACAATGAGCAGTTCTTC
TRBV20-1,NA,TRBJ2-7,few,CSARDQYEQYF,TGCAGTGCCAGGGACCAGTACGAGCAGTACTTC
TRBV6-5,NA,TRBJ2-1,NA,CASSYSSPRGLREQFF,TGTGCCAGCAGTTACTCTTCCCCCCGGGGGCTAAGGGAGCAGTTCTTC
TRBV29-1,TRBD2,TRBJ2-3,NA,CSVVASGRVTDTQYF,TGCAGCGTTGTAGCGAGCGGGAGGGTTACAGATACGCAGTATTTT
TRBV10-3,NA,TRBJ1-4,NA,CAISEREGEKLFF,TGTGCCATCAGTGAACGGGAGGGAGAAAAACTGTTTTTT
TRBV11-3,NA,TRBJ2-1,few,CASSLDLKRNEQFF,TGTGCCAGCAGCTTAGATCTGAAGAGGAATGAGCAGTTCTTC
TRBV29-1,NA,TRBJ2-3,few,CSVDGGSGNTDTQYF,TGCAGCGTTGATGGAGGTAGCGGAAACACAGATACGCAGTATTTT
TRBV6-5,TRBD2,TRBJ2-1,NA,CASSYRGLAGGDNEQFF,TGTGCCAGCAGTTACAGGGGACTAGCGGGGGGTGACAATGAGCAGTTCTTC
TRBV10-3,NA,TRBJ2-3,many,CAISGYNERGTDTQYF,TGTGCCATCAGTGGGTACAACGAGAGGGGCACAGATACGCAGTATTTT
TRBV4-3,TRBD2,TRBJ2-7,few,CASSQEGLAGRTYEQYF,TGCGCCAGCAGCCAAGAGGGACTAGCGGGCCGAACCTACGAGCAGTACTTC
TRBV4-2,NA,TRBJ2-7,NA,CASSPRDLSYEQYF,TGTGCCAGCAGTCCCCGGGACCTCTCCTACGAGCAGTACTTC
TRBV29-1,NA,TRBJ2-1,few,CSVDGVGSYNEQFF,TGCAGCGTTGATGGCGTGGGCTCCTACAATGAGCAGTTCTTC
TRBV4-2,NA,TRBJ2-7,few,CASSHEGGLADYEQYF,TGTGCCAGCAGCCACGAAGGGGGGCTAGCGGACTACGAGCAGTACTTC
TRBV6-5,TRBD1,TRBJ1-1,NA,CASSYRDRDTEAFF,TGTGCCAGCAGTTACAGGGACAGGGATACTGAAGCTTTCTTT
TRBV5-1,TRBD2,TRBJ2-2,few,CASSSGLAGGTGELFF,TGCGCCAGCAGCTCGGGACTAGCTGGCGGCACCGGGGAGCTGTTTTTT
TRBV7-9,NA,TRBJ1-2,few,CASTPSGTLNYGYTF,TGTGCCAGCACCCCCTCCGGGACATTGAACTATGGCTACACCTTC
TRBV29-1,TRBD2,TRBJ2-1,NA,CSVTLAATYNEQFF,TGCAGCGTGACTCTAGCGGCCACCTACAATGAGCAGTTCTTC
TRBV7-9,NA,TRBJ2-7,NA,CASSPTPDSLLYEQYF,TGTGCCAGCAGCCCAACCCCGGACTCATTGCTCTACGAGCAGTACTTC
TRBV12-3/TRBV12-4,TRBD2,TRBJ2-2,NA,CASSFSGRASGELFF,TGTGCCAGCAGTTTTAGCGGGAGGGCCTCCGGGGAGCTGTTTTTT